This TCR beta chain was identified in a study of tumor and adjacent non-tumor tissue in lung cancer. Study-wide results and caveats: Top 100 clones took a larger repertoire share in normal lung. TCR diversity was significantly greater in tumor than normal lung tissue. Tumor TCR diversity, when higher, was linked to shorter survival.

Three rounds of nested PCR, following a modified ARM-PCR protocol, produced the TCRbeta library. MiXCR was run by TCRdb on the multiplex PCR reads, yielding one entry per CDR3 protein. The table records 60,000 to 85,000 distinct CDR3 sequences, over 65% of them present only once. Per germline, CDR1 MDHEN and CDR2 SYDVKM. This CDR3 has 16 amino acids. Remarks on this clonotype: Its antigen is not known. The CDR3 ends on some other residue instead of the conserved phenylalanine or tryptophan, so this is likely a read error.

No cell sorting was done before RNA was extracted from the tissue. This non-tumor lung sample came from over 3 cm beyond the tumor edge. The J gene is TRBJ2-6, the V gene TRBV28; possible D gene TRBD1, 6 bases. The material sequenced was distant non-tumor lung tissue. This TCR came from a man aged 70 or older with non-small cell lung cancer. The CDR3 reads CASSSLRGTGANVLTS. CDR3 coding DNA: TGTGCCAGCAGTTCTCTCAGGGGCACTGGGGCCAATGTCCTGACTTCC.